These 17 T cell receptor beta chains originate from one sample sequenced in a study of cytomegalovirus exposure and HLA in healthy donors. The primer mix had 60 Vbeta and 13 Jbeta primers. TCRdb keeps only in-frame clones here, not all; method: immunoSEQ multiplex PCR. The sample has 120,000 to 150,000 clones, around three quarters seen once; the top ten hold approximately 2%. Sequenced: PBMCs. The receptors originated from a man aged 35-49 years in good health and CMV-seronegative.

The chain carries TRBV7-2 and TRBJ2-1, with 16 bases aligning to TRBD2. Germline CDR1 is SGHTA and CDR2 is FQGNSA. The CDR3 totals 17 residues. J gave up 4 bases and V 5 bases, and 5 bases lay outside the gene matches. The CDR3 sequence: CASSLGLAGGPYNEQFF. The CDR3, as DNA: TGTGCCAGCAGCCTGGGACTAGCGGGGGGGCCTTACAATGAGCAGTTCTTC.

This clone is medium-sized by share. The chain has TRBV10-1 and TRBJ2-2; TRBD2 agrees at 11 bases. The CDR3 runs 15 residues. The trim removed 3 bases at V and 3 bases at J, leaving 0 bases unmatched. Germline loops: CDR1 WNHNN, CDR2 SYGVQD (reference sequence). The CDR3 DNA is TGCGCCAGCAGTGATAGCGGGAGGGACACCGGGGAGCTGTTTTTT. It translates to CASSDSGRDTGELFF.

The chain has TRBV7-9 and TRBJ1-5; D is perhaps TRBD1 (5 bases). The germline gives CDR1 SEHNR, CDR2 FQNEAQ (reference sequence). This CDR3 is 17 amino acids long. Deletions cut 1 base from V and 2 bases from J, with 15 bases between. The CDR3 bases are TGTGCCAGCAGCTTAGGCTCACAGGCCTCCGGCAATCAGCCCCAGCATTTT. Amino acids: CASSLGSQASGNQPQHF.

The V gene is TRBV19, the J gene TRBJ2-4, with 8 bases that match TRBD1. Germline assignment: CDR1 LNHDA and CDR2 SQIVND (reference sequence). CDR3 length equals 19 residues. Trimming cost V 0 bases and J 1 base; bases outside gene matches: 11. For the CDR3, the DNA is TGTGCCAGTAGTATAGAGACAGGGGCTGTACAGTTGGCCAAAAACATTCAGTACTTC. Its protein is CASSIETGAVQLAKNIQYF.

This chain links TRBV5-8 with TRBJ2-7; possibly TRBD1 for D (6 bases). CDR1 and CDR2 from the germline V gene are SGHTS and YDEGEE. V was cut by 5 bases and J by 0 bases, with 12 bases left in between. The CDR3 is 14 amino acids. The CDR3 spells CASRMTGSSYEQYF. CDR3 in DNA: TGTGCCAGCAGGATGACAGGTAGCTCCTACGAGCAGTACTTC.

The V and J genes are TRBV18 and TRBJ1-2; 8 bases fit TRBD1. The CDR3 spans 13 residues. The V and J ends lost 4 bases and 4 bases, in that order; junction bases with no gene match: 2. Per the germline V gene, CDR1 is KGHSH and CDR2 is LQKENI. The DNA for the CDR3 is TGTGCCAGCTCACAGGGACAGGTCTATGGCTACACCTTC. Its protein product is CASSQGQVYGYTF.

The chain combines TRBV7-8 with TRBJ2-3; D is possibly TRBD1 (7 bases). Trimming left V 4 bases short and J 5 bases short, with 13 bases between. Germline V gene lookup returns CDR1 SGHVS and CDR2 FQNEAQ. This CDR3 has 14 amino acids. For the CDR3, the DNA is TGTGCCAGCAGCTACTACAGGGGACTAGATACGCAGTATTTT. Amino acid sequence: CASSYYRGLDTQYF.

The CDR3, as DNA: TGTGCCACCAGCAATCGGGACAGCTACACCGGGGAGCTGTTTTTT. Amino acid sequence: CATSNRDSYTGELFF. The rearrangement joins TRBV19 to TRBJ2-2; 7 nucleotides match TRBD1. The junction had 11 bases not matched to a gene; V was cut back by 10 bases and J by 3 bases. This CDR3 comprises 15 residues. Germline CDR1 is LNHDA and CDR2 is SQIVND (reference sequence).

This chain uses TRBV11-2 with TRBJ1-1; D possibly corresponds to TRBD1 (5 bases). Trimming left V 7 bases short and J 5 bases short, with 23 bases between. The CDR3 consists of 16 residues. Germline V gene lookup returns CDR1 SGHAT and CDR2 FQNNGV. The chain's CDR3 is CASNEDTGGLRTEAFF. The CDR3 bases are TGTGCCAGCAACGAGGATACTGGGGGGTTAAGAACTGAAGCTTTCTTT.

This chain links TRBV7-9 with TRBJ2-4; 8 nucleotides match TRBD2. Looked up from germline, CDR1 is SEHNR and CDR2 is FQNEAQ (reference sequence). Trimming took 5 bases from V and 9 from J; bases not matched to a gene: 15. The CDR3 is 16 residues long. The CDR3 coding sequence is TGTGCCAGCAGCCTTATCTCCCCGCGGGGGGACGGCATTCAGTACTTC. Translating it yields CASSLISPRGDGIQYF. The full variable domain, rest sourced from reference TRBV7-9 and TRBJ2-4, is DTGVSQNPRHKITKRGQNVTFRCDPISEHNRLYWYRQTLGQGPEFLTYFQNEAQLEKSRLLSDRFSAERPKGSFSTLEIQRTEQGDSAMYLCASSLISPRGDGIQYFGAGTRLSVL.

The V call is TRBV11-2, the J call TRBJ2-1, with 7 bases matching TRBD2. J was trimmed by 4 bases and V by 0 bases; bases with no gene match: 3. Germline CDR1 reads SGHAT; CDR2 reads FQNNGV. There are 15 residues in the CDR3. The CDR3 DNA is TGTGCCAGCAGCTTAGATTCGGGACTATACAATGAGCAGTTCTTC. It encodes CASSLDSGLYNEQFF.

The V call is TRBV5-4, the J call TRBJ2-7, with TRBD2 matching 10 bases. The trim removed 0 bases at V and 9 bases at J, leaving 6 bases unmatched. CDR1 and CDR2 (germline): SGHNT, YYREEE (reference sequence). The CDR3 length is 14 residues. The CDR3 DNA sequence: TGTGCCAGCAGCTTGGGGCTAGCGGGGGAAGTGCAGTACTTC. As protein: CASSLGLAGEVQYF.

This chain connects TRBV28 to TRBJ2-5, with 9 bases matching TRBD1. The V and J ends lost 7 bases and 5 bases, in that order; junction bases with no gene match: 2. The CDR3 is made up of 12 amino acids. Germline V lookup: CDR1 MDHEN, CDR2 SYDVKM. The CDR3 is CASTDRGETQYF. DNA for the CDR3: TGTGCCAGCACAGACAGGGGGGAGACCCAGTACTTC.

The chain joins TRBV28 to TRBJ1-6; tentative D call: TRBD1 (5 bases). Germline CDR1 is MDHEN and CDR2 is SYDVKM. V was clipped by 3 bases and J by 11 bases, with 11 bases between them. This CDR3 has 13 residues. CDR3 in DNA: TGTGCCAGCAGTTTGACAGTCTTGGCACCCCTCCACTTT. Its translation: CASSLTVLAPLHF.

The V call is TRBV30, the J call TRBJ1-2; tentative D call: TRBD1 (5 bases). CDR3 length equals 12 residues. CDR1 GTSNPN and CDR2 SVGIG come from the germline V gene (reference sequence). Trimming pared 4 bases from V and 5 bases from J, leaving 11 bases between. Here the CDR3 reads CAWTPGIYGYTF. Written as DNA, the CDR3 is TGTGCCTGGACCCCAGGGATTTATGGCTACACCTTC. Filled out from reference TRBV30 and TRBJ1-2, the complete variable domain reads SQTIHQWPATLVQPVGSPLSLECTVEGTSNPNLYWYRQAAGRGLQLLFYSVGIGQISSEVPQNLSASRPQDRQFILSSKKLLLSDSGFYLCAWTPGIYGYTFGSGTRLTVV.

V is TRBV15 and J is TRBJ2-7; 9 nucleotides agree with TRBD1. CDR1 and CDR2 from the germline V gene are LNHNV and YYDKDF (reference sequence). CDR3 length: 16 amino acids. V gave up 0 bases and J gave up 3 bases; unmatched junction bases: 6. The CDR3 spells CATSRDDGDRVYEQYF. The CDR3 nucleotides are TGTGCCACCAGCAGAGACGACGGGGACAGGGTCTACGAGCAGTACTTC.

The chain couples TRBV7-9 to TRBJ2-5; 7 bases are a match to TRBD1. Looked up from germline, CDR1 is SEHNR and CDR2 is FQNEAQ (reference sequence). Losses at the gene ends were 1 base for V and 0 bases for J; bases not matched to a gene: 5. This CDR3 has 16 amino acids. CDR3 sequence: CASSLVWGQYQETQYF. The CDR3 DNA reads TGTGCCAGCAGCTTAGTCTGGGGACAGTACCAAGAGACCCAGTACTTC.